Listed below are T cell receptor beta chains from one sample, sequenced in a study of spatial heterogeneity in lung cancer. TCRdb re-analysed the 5' RACE reads in MiXCR, keeping a single row per CDR3 protein. The table records roughly 9,200 distinct CDR3 sequences, around 23% of them present only once. Source: PBMCs, taken at follow-up. The source of these receptors is a female donor with early-stage non-small cell lung cancer. Each CDR3 is given with its conserved first and last residue. Part of the rows lack a size; the others show once, few, many or a class for expanded clones.

j_call v_call clone_size cdr3_aa
TRBJ1-5 TRBV6-2/TRBV6-3 few CASSRDGNQPQHF
TRBJ2-5 TRBV7-9 few CASSLGDREGETQYF
TRBJ2-5 TRBV5-6 few CASSLERGQTQYF
TRBJ1-1 TRBV28 few CASSPDGLNTEAFF
TRBJ1-1 TRBV29-1 . CSVERPNTEAFF
TRBJ1-1 TRBV28 . CASRIGTGAGGAFF
TRBJ2-7 TRBV7-2 few CASSLGGISYEQYF
TRBJ2-2 TRBV9 . CASSARSGSGPGELFF
TRBJ2-2 TRBV7-9 . CASSLVGPGELFF
TRBJ2-7 TRBV7-2 . CASSPTGPPHREQYF
TRBJ2-1 TRBV7-2 . CASSLFAGGPENEQFF
TRBJ2-5 TRBV5-1 . CASSASGGQETQYF
TRBJ1-2 TRBV29-1 few CSVAQGVLDGYTF
TRBJ2-5 TRBV7-6 few CASSLGQETQYF
TRBJ2-1 TRBV5-1 few CASRKDGYNEQFF
TRBJ2-1 TRBV7-9 medium-sized CASTPGRPAYNEQFF
TRBJ2-7 TRBV5-1 medium-sized CASSPAAGVVYEQYF
TRBJ2-2 TRBV13 . CASSPPGGANTGELFF
TRBJ2-5 TRBV5-1 few CASSLPGGLETQYF
TRBJ2-2 TRBV5-1 . CASSLTESNTGELFF
TRBJ2-1 TRBV2 . CANRDRGDEQFF
TRBJ1-2 TRBV7-8 few CASSLVVSPRDRGYTF
TRBJ1-1 TRBV20-1 . CSARVPTGPNTEAFF
TRBJ2-7 TRBV3-1 few CASSQALHYEQYF
TRBJ1-4 TRBV21-1 . CASGRVLTATNEKLFF
TRBJ2-7 TRBV6-4 few CASSEGTSGSHEQYF
TRBJ2-7 TRBV7-6 . CASSLGGASPYEQYF
TRBJ2-5 TRBV7-2 once CASSRLTGGRVTQYF
TRBJ1-5 TRBV2 few CASSPGTGYQPQHF
TRBJ2-1 TRBV12-3/TRBV12-4 . CASKLAGMVYNEQFF
TRBJ2-1 TRBV30 . CAWSGSYNEQFF
TRBJ1-1 TRBV5-8 . CASSRRHSAFF
TRBJ2-3 TRBV15 . CATTSGPPGSDTQYF
TRBJ2-1 TRBV20-1 few CSAGSSGNFYNKQFF
TRBJ2-7 TRBV7-9 medium-sized CASSLRQSSYEQYF
TRBJ2-7 TRBV19 few CASSPTSGSPEQYF
TRBJ2-7 TRBV12-3/TRBV12-4 . CASSPLTDSYEQYF
TRBJ2-1 TRBV19 . CASSRTGYPGGSYNEQFF
TRBJ1-1 TRBV5-1 medium-sized CASSLVAGDTEAFF
TRBJ2-7 TRBV6-6 . CASSRDRGLPVQYF
TRBJ2-1 TRBV3-1 few CASSLNNEQFF